This note documents a single TCR beta chain sequence. No antigen is known for it. The data are from a study of T cell responses to AZD1222 COVID-19 vaccine. Whole-study context: Second-dose timings of about 4 or about 12 weeks were pooled.

Libraries were prepared by immunoSEQ multiplex PCR; TCRdb keeps only in-frame clonotypes and omits some of them. The table lists fewer than 130,000 clones, about 88% of them singletons. Overall study results and limits: Reportedly, close to half of spike-specific TCRs are directed against unmutated variant regions. At baseline, just six or seven AZD1222 recipients tested seropositive.

The germline V and J ends were trimmed by 0 bases and 0 bases, with 6 bases remaining between them. This CDR3 has 15 residues. From germline, CDR1 is PRHDT and CDR2 FYEKMQ (reference sequence). The V and J genes are TRBV13 and TRBJ1-3; D gene uncertain. The material was peripheral blood, obtained on day 0 of AZD1222 vaccination. This TCR derives from an adult in good health. CDR3 sequence: CASSLGAGSGNTIYF. The DNA of the CDR3 is TGTGCCAGCAGCTTAGGGGCCGGCTCTGGAAACACCATATATTTT.